The sequence of this T cell receptor beta chain was determined in a study of CD8 T cells in Susac syndrome. Reverse transcription of roughly 0.5 to 1 ug RNA was performed with random hexamers. From the immunoSEQ multiplex PCR reads, TCRdb called clonotypes with MiXCR, one entry per CDR3 protein. The sample yields under 200,000 distinct CDR3 sequences, around 95% seen once. Germline values: CDR1 SNHLY, CDR2 FYNNEI. The CDR3 length is 15 residues. Trimming removed 7 bases from V and 3 bases from J; junction bases left unmatched: 11. The source material was CD8+ T cells from PBMCs. This TCR was recovered from a human donor with multiple sclerosis. This chain uses TRBV2 with TRBJ2-7; TRBD1 aligns across 8 bases. CDR3 sequence (DNA): TGTGCCAGCACCCAGGGGGCCCCGAACCTCTACGAGCAGTACTTC. Protein: CASTQGAPNLYEQYF. Full variable domain (outside the CDR3, taken from reference TRBV2 and TRBJ2-7): EPEVTQTPSHQVTQMGQEVILRCVPISNHLYFYWYRQILGQKVEFLVSFYNNEISEKSEIFDDQFSVERPDGSNFTLKIRSTKLEDSAMYFCASTQGAPNLYEQYFGPGTRLTVT.